The entry that follows covers one TCR beta chain sequence. Its antigen remains undetermined. Nothing much larger sits one base from this clone, and base qualities are not available. Reading from cysteine to phenylalanine, the CDR3 counts 13 amino acids. The CDR3 DNA has 39 bases and is translated from base 1. Trimming removed 6 bases from V and 10 bases from J; the gene matches leave 6 bases unexplained. CDR1 and CDR2 are read off the germline V gene as SGHVS and FNYEAQ. The data were obtained in a study of siplizumab effects on memory and regulatory T cells (dated 2019 in TCRdb). Turning to the overall study: The study examined how the anti-CD2 antibody siplizumab affects alloreactive T-cell subsets in allogeneic mixed lymphocyte reactions built from human PBMCs.

Paper-wide results and their limitations: For roughly 75-95% of proliferating CD4+ or CD8+ clones, no naive or memory phenotype could be assigned. Sequences below about 10^-5 frequency were poorly captured, so only a minor fraction of alloreactive clones could be mapped to unstimulated subsets. The suppressive function of proliferating Tregs from siplizumab cultures was not functionally confirmed. Greater diversity appeared to be present in unstimulated naive T cells than in memory T cells, and a substantial contribution to the alloresponse seemed to be made by naive cells. In reactions with siplizumab, an average of around 70% of mappable alloreactive CD4+ clones were Treg-derived, compared with 25% to 30% in control reactions. The cumulative frequency of alloreactive sequences traceable to unstimulated CD4+ memory T cells was significantly reduced by siplizumab.

Sorted unstimulated T cells, along with proliferating T cells recovered from mixed lymphocyte reactions, underwent TCRbeta CDR3 sequencing. Fresh whole blood from fewer than 12 HLA-typed healthy donors was used to isolate PBMCs. To map where alloreactive clones came from, unstimulated CD4+ non-regulatory T cells were FACS-sorted. The library was obtained by the immunoSEQ multiplex PCR assay. The deep sequencing platform assayed about 91,000 TCR templates per sample. Genomic DNA extracted from sorted T cells was used for TCRbeta CDR3 sequencing. The authors' pipeline ran thus. Clonal analysis of TCRbeta CDR3 data was done in the R programming language. Alloreactive CD4+ and CD8+ clones were defined by comparing unstimulated samples with post-reaction CFSE-low samples. Alloreactive CD4+ clones were assigned to regulatory or non-regulatory origin by matching sequences to sorted unstimulated Treg and non-Treg repertoires. TCRdb provides this immuneACCESS table in a form limited to in-frame rearrangements. Some clones are lacking; in checked studies, under half of them reflect an unresolved V gene, and why the rest are absent is not known. The V and J calls and clone size come from that table; D and trimming were worked out from the DNA. The sample records under 150,000 clones, roughly 94% of which are singletons. The ten largest account for under 2% of the sample.

The chain links TRBV7-6 with TRBJ1-6; TRBD1 fits 7 bases in the junction. The clonotype originates from a human donor in good health. Material for sequencing was non-Treg CD4+ T cells sorted from blood. The cell subset or site label, as the study defines it: FACS-sorted unstimulated CD4+ non-regulatory T cells. For the CDR3, the sequence is CASSLTGESPLHF. The DNA sequence is given as TGTGCCAGCAGTTTAACAGGGGAATCACCCCTCCACTTT.